These 2 T cell receptor beta chains share one sample of origin, sequenced in a study of blood T cell repertoires in COVID-19. Assay used: immunoSEQ multiplex PCR; TCRdb lists only in-frame clones, some missing. Of around 85,000 clones listed, approximately 88% are singletons. The specimen was peripheral blood. These receptors all stem from a man aged 60-69 years with acute or convalescent COVID-19.

A few counts support this clone. This sample includes further DNA sequences coding for the same CDR3. The chain combines TRBV11-2 with TRBJ1-1, with D tentatively TRBD1 (6 bases). With 0 bases removed from V and 4 bases from J, the gap between germline ends came to 6 bases. This CDR3 has 13 amino acids. Germline V lookup: CDR1 SGHAT, CDR2 FQNNGV. This CDR3 reads CASSLDRGTEAFF. The CDR3 DNA reads as TGTGCCAGCAGCTTAGACAGGGGCACTGAAGCTTTCTTT.

The chain combines TRBV3-1 (or the pseudogene TRBV3-2) with TRBJ2-3; 10 bases match TRBD2. The junction had 5 bases not matched to a gene; V was cut back by 2 bases and J by 0 bases. CDR1 and CDR2 from the germline V gene are LGHDT and YNNKEL (reference sequence). The CDR3 is 17 residues long. DNA of the CDR3: TGTGCCAGCAGCCAAACCCTAGCGGGGGTTAGCACAGATACGCAGTATTTT. This codes for CASSQTLAGVSTDTQYF.